A selection of T cell receptor beta chains follows, all from one sample in a study of blood T cell repertoires in COVID-19. Some clones are missing from TCRdb's copy, which holds only in-frame ones; the method was immunoSEQ multiplex PCR. The data contain 120,000 to 150,000 clones, around 79% of them singletons. Sequencing used peripheral blood. These receptors were obtained from a man aged 60-69 years with acute or convalescent COVID-19. Each CDR3 is given with its conserved first and last residue. The order of the fields is J gene, clone size, V gene, CDR3 length, D gene, CDR3 protein, CDR3 DNA. D genes are given only for firm matches. Clone size appears in some rows only: once, few, many, or a class for an expanded clone.

>TRBJ2-7|.|TRBV4-3|14|.
CASSPGSGPYEQYF
TGCGCCAGCAGCCCCGGGAGTGGACCCTACGAGCAGTACTTC
>TRBJ1-5|.|TRBV10-3|14|.
CAISEGQGGQPQHF
TGTGCCATCAGTGAAGGGCAGGGAGGGCAGCCCCAGCATTTT
>TRBJ2-5|.|TRBV28|14|.
CASSLEGHSETQYF
TGTGCCAGCAGTTTAGAGGGACATAGTGAGACCCAGTACTTC
>TRBJ1-1|few|TRBV28|14|.
CASSLPGLNTEAFF
TGTGCCAGCAGTTTGCCAGGCCTGAACACTGAAGCTTTCTTT
>TRBJ2-5|.|TRBV29-1|13|TRBD1
CSVEAQGAGTQYF
TGCAGCGTTGAAGCACAGGGGGCTGGGACCCAGTACTTC
>TRBJ1-5|.|TRBV27|14|.
CASSLGEGLEPQHF
TGTGCCAGCAGTCTAGGGGAGGGTTTGGAGCCCCAGCATTTT
>TRBJ2-7|.|TRBV27|15|TRBD2
CASSPRTSHVHEQYF
TGTGCCAGCAGTCCCCGGACTAGCCACGTCCACGAGCAGTACTTC
>TRBJ2-7|.|TRBV29-1|12|TRBD1
CSASGTAYEQYF
TGCAGCGCTTCCGGGACAGCCTACGAGCAGTACTTC
>TRBJ2-1|.|TRBV28|16|TRBD2
CASSLAGLAGHNEQFF
TGTGCCAGCAGTTTGGCGGGACTAGCGGGCCACAATGAGCAGTTCTTC
>TRBJ1-3|.|TRBV19|11|.
CASGQGNTIYF
TGTGCCAGTGGGCAAGGAAACACCATATATTTT
>TRBJ1-1|.|TRBV2|13|.
CASSGAGNTEAFF
TGTGCCAGCAGTGGGGCAGGGAACACTGAAGCTTTCTTT
>TRBJ1-5|.|TRBV20-1|15|TRBD1
CSASYSTGGNQPQHF
TGCAGTGCTAGTTATTCCACAGGGGGAAATCAGCCCCAGCATTTT
>TRBJ1-6|.|TRBV11-2|13|.
CASSFPTNSPLHF
TGTGCCAGCAGCTTCCCTACCAATTCACCCCTCCACTTT
>TRBJ2-2|.|TRBV2|16|.
CASSLEGRANTGELFF
TGTGCCAGCAGTCTCGAGGGAAGAGCGAACACCGGGGAGCTGTTTTTT
>TRBJ2-3|few|TRBV7-2|14|TRBD2
CASGWGGRTDTQYF
TGTGCCAGCGGTTGGGGCGGGAGAACAGATACGCAGTATTTT
>TRBJ2-4|few|TRBV7-2|18|.
CASSLGSGNSGGKNIQYF
TGTGCCAGCAGCTTAGGGAGTGGTAATAGCGGTGGCAAAAACATTCAGTACTTC
>TRBJ2-3|.|TRBV21-1|19|.
CASSIPPGTSGRRADTQYF
TGTGCCAGCAGCATCCCCCCCGGGACTAGCGGGAGGAGGGCAGATACGCAGTATTTT
>TRBJ2-2|.|TRBV5-1|15|.
CASSLQGQSTGELFF
TGCGCCAGCAGCTTACAAGGACAGTCCACCGGGGAGCTGTTTTTT
>TRBJ2-2|.|TRBV11-3|19|TRBD2
CASSLMPGLAGGPTGELFF
TGTGCCAGCAGCTTAATGCCCGGACTAGCGGGAGGGCCCACCGGGGAGCTGTTTTTT
>TRBJ1-2|.|TRBV4-2|17|TRBD1
CASSQNGQDIGDYGYTF
TGTGCCAGCAGCCAAAACGGACAGGATATTGGCGACTATGGCTACACCTTC
>TRBJ1-1|few|TRBV27|14|.
CASSLLSGGTEAFF
TGTGCCAGCAGTTTATTATCGGGGGGCACTGAAGCTTTCTTT
>TRBJ1-6|.|TRBV3-1/TRBV3-2|14|.
CASSQDRLTSPLHF
TGTGCCAGCAGCCAAGACAGGTTAACTTCACCCCTCCACTTT
>TRBJ2-7|.|TRBV6-5|14|.
CASSYGPVSYEQYF
TGTGCCAGCAGTTACGGGCCGGTCTCCTACGAGCAGTACTTC
>TRBJ2-1|.|TRBV12-3/TRBV12-4|13|TRBD2
CASSPTSDNEQFF
TGTGCCAGCAGCCCGACTAGCGACAATGAGCAGTTCTTC
>TRBJ2-1|.|TRBV5-1|13|.
CASSGGIYNEQFF
TGCGCCAGCAGCGGGGGGATCTACAATGAGCAGTTCTTC
>TRBJ1-2|.|TRBV9|16|TRBD1
CASQPGQALLGYGYTF
TGTGCCAGCCAACCGGGACAGGCCCTCTTGGGCTATGGCTACACCTTC
>TRBJ1-5|few|TRBV28|16|.
CASSLWGLGIYQPQHF
TGTGCCAGCAGTTTATGGGGCCTCGGGATTTATCAGCCCCAGCATTTT
>TRBJ1-5|.|TRBV5-8|17|.
CASSFGYPGLSNQPQHF
TGTGCCAGCAGCTTCGGTTATCCAGGCCTTAGCAATCAGCCCCAGCATTTT
>TRBJ2-5|once|TRBV28|15|TRBD1
CASSLRTGGRETQYF
TGTGCCAGCAGTTTACGGACAGGCGGGCGAGAGACCCAGTACTTC
>TRBJ1-5|.|TRBV24-1|16|.
CATSDSGDFGNQPQHF
TGTGCCACCAGTGATTCAGGGGATTTTGGAAATCAGCCCCAGCATTTT
>TRBJ1-1|.|TRBV28|11|.
CASSNPGRAFF
TGTGCCAGCAGTAACCCGGGGAGGGCTTTCTTT
>TRBJ1-6|.|TRBV6-5|15|TRBD1
CASSPRQGDNSPLHF
TGTGCCAGCAGTCCGCGACAGGGCGATAATTCACCCCTCCACTTT
>TRBJ2-7|once|TRBV25-1|14|TRBD2
CASSQTGGRGEQYF
TGTGCCAGCAGTCAAACGGGAGGGCGGGGGGAGCAGTACTTC
>TRBJ2-7|.|TRBV5-5|15|.
CASSLGRGTSYEQYF
TGTGCCAGCAGCTTGGGAAGGGGGACATCCTACGAGCAGTACTTC
>TRBJ1-1|few|TRBV5-1|14|TRBD1
CASSLGQGYTEAFF
TGCGCCAGCAGCTTGGGACAGGGGTACACTGAAGCTTTCTTT
>TRBJ1-4|.|TRBV5-1|15|.
CASSPLGQQVEKLFF
TGCGCCAGCAGCCCACTGGGACAACAAGTGGAAAAACTGTTTTTT
>TRBJ1-1|.|TRBV19|14|TRBD1
CASSGTGWNTEAFF
TGTGCCAGCTCCGGGACAGGGTGGAACACTGAAGCTTTCTTT
>TRBJ1-2|.|TRBV6-2/TRBV6-3|17|TRBD1
CASSTAPGTGGNLGYTF
TGTGCCAGCAGTACCGCGCCCGGGACAGGGGGCAATTTGGGCTACACCTTC
>TRBJ1-1|once|TRBV28|16|.
CASSLLKGAEGTEAFF
TGTGCCAGCAGTTTATTAAAAGGGGCGGAAGGTACTGAAGCTTTCTTT
>TRBJ1-3|.|TRBV6-5|16|.
CASSYELGEGGNTIYF
TGTGCCAGCAGTTACGAGTTGGGGGAGGGAGGAAACACCATATATTTT
>TRBJ2-3|.|TRBV4-3|14|.
CASSQDRGTDTQYF
TGCGCCAGCAGCCAAGATCGGGGAACAGATACGCAGTATTTT
>TRBJ1-5|.|TRBV5-5|15|.
CASSLSPDSQQPQHF
TGTGCCAGCAGCTTGAGCCCTGATTCACAGCAGCCCCAGCATTTT
>TRBJ2-1|once|TRBV11-2|16|TRBD2
CASSLNSGRSYNEQFF
TGTGCCAGCAGCTTAAATAGCGGGAGGTCCTACAATGAGCAGTTCTTC
>TRBJ1-5|.|TRBV2|14|TRBD1
CASSSDRGNQPQHF
TGTGCCAGCAGCTCGGACAGGGGTAATCAGCCCCAGCATTTT
>TRBJ2-2|.|TRBV28|16|.
CASSLFRRVGTGELFF
TGTGCCAGCAGTTTATTCCGCAGGGTAGGAACCGGGGAGCTGTTTTTT
>TRBJ1-5|.|TRBV6-5|14|.
CASSGDRDNQPQHF
TGTGCCAGCAGCGGTGACAGAGACAATCAGCCCCAGCATTTT
>TRBJ2-1|.|TRBV7-2|15|.
CASTPEGLRGGEQFF
TGTGCCAGCACCCCAGAGGGTCTCAGGGGCGGTGAGCAGTTCTTC
>TRBJ2-1|.|TRBV4-3|15|TRBD2
CASSQELASYNEQFF
TGCGCCAGCAGCCAAGAACTAGCGAGCTACAATGAGCAGTTCTTC
>TRBJ2-7|once|TRBV28|14|.
CASSPASLTYEQYF
TGTGCCAGTTCTCCAGCGTCTCTAACCTACGAGCAGTACTTC
>TRBJ1-5|once|TRBV5-8|12|.
CASSLQNQPQHF
TGTGCCAGCAGCTTGCAGAATCAGCCCCAGCATTTT
>TRBJ1-5|.|TRBV6-5|15|TRBD1
CASRLTTGFNQPQHF
TGTGCCAGCAGACTAACGACAGGGTTTAATCAGCCCCAGCATTTT
>TRBJ2-3|.|TRBV7-6|16|TRBD1
CASSLLYRGLEDTQYF
TGTGCCAGCAGCTTATTATACAGGGGGCTAGAGGATACGCAGTATTTT
>TRBJ1-5|.|TRBV18|15|.
CASSPGQNNNQPQHF
TGTGCCAGCTCACCCGGACAGAATAATAATCAGCCCCAGCATTTT